The 30 T cell receptor beta chains below come from one sample, sequenced in a study of spatial heterogeneity in lung cancer. Specified time point: blood at routine non-recurrence follow-up after resection. TCRdb passed the 5' RACE reads through MiXCR, listing each CDR3 protein once. The table shows roughly 30,000 distinct CDR3 sequences, with about 10% occurring only once. The sample consisted of PBMCs, taken at follow-up. The receptor source for this set is a female donor with early-stage non-small cell lung cancer.

This clonotype was seen ten or more times. The chain couples TRBV6-1 to TRBJ2-3, with D tentatively TRBD2 (6 bases). V lost 7 bases and J 10 bases, leaving 12 bases between the germline ends. This CDR3 has 11 residues. The V gene's germline CDR1 is MNHNS and CDR2 SASEGT. CDR3 protein: CASKEGDPQYF. Here the CDR3 DNA reads TGTGCCAGCAAGGAGGGCGATCCGCAGTATTTT.

This clonotype was recorded many times. The CDR3 DNA reads as TGCGCCAGCAGCCTCCGGGGGACAGAGACACAAGAGACCCAGTACTTC. The encoded protein is CASSLRGTETQETQYF. This sequence joins TRBV5-1 and TRBJ2-5; D possibly corresponds to TRBD1 (7 bases). Germline loops: CDR1 SGHRS, CDR2 YFSETQ. CDR3 length equals 16 residues. V lost 4 bases to trimming and J lost 2 bases, with 18 bases between them.

Here the CDR3 reads CASRILQGAPNNSPLHF. The CDR3 coding sequence is TGTGCCAGCCGAATCCTACAGGGGGCCCCAAATAATTCACCCCTCCACTTT. The chain carries TRBV28 and TRBJ1-6; the match to TRBD1 covers 9 bases. Unmatched junction bases numbered 13, after V lost 8 bases and J lost 5 bases. The V gene's germline CDR1 is MDHEN and CDR2 SYDVKM. This CDR3 is built from 17 residues.

The genes are TRBV2 and TRBJ2-3, with TRBD2 identical over 8 bases. After removal of 6 bases from V and 7 bases from J, the junction contained 6 bases not matched to a gene. CDR1 is SNHLY and CDR2 is FYNNEI in the germline V gene. The CDR3 length is 13 residues. The CDR3 region is CASRDAGGHTQYF. DNA for the CDR3: TGTGCCAGCAGGGACGCGGGGGGACATACGCAGTATTTT.

Only a few counts were recorded for this clonotype. The chain has TRBV12-3 or TRBV12-4 and TRBJ2-7; D unresolved. Trimming removed 7 bases at V and 3 bases at J, with 19 bases between. The CDR3 length is 15 residues. CDR3 sequence reads: CASNAGTLPNYEQYF. CDR3 coding DNA: TGTGCCAGCAACGCTGGTACCCTTCCAAACTACGAGCAGTACTTC.

This clonotype was seen at least ten times. The V and J genes are TRBV18 and TRBJ2-3; 12 bases fit TRBD2. Germline V gene lookup returns CDR1 KGHSH and CDR2 LQKENI. The J segment lost 3 bases and the V segment lost 4 bases, leaving 5 bases of the junction unmatched. The CDR3 consists of 16 residues. CDR3 nucleotides: TGTGCCAGCTCACGATTGACTAGCGGGGGAACAGATACGCAGTATTTT. This codes for CASSRLTSGGTDTQYF.

This clonotype was recorded at least ten times. The chain has TRBV12-3 or TRBV12-4 and TRBJ2-5; D may be TRBD2 (6 bases). V was cut by 3 bases and J by 0 bases, with 8 bases left in between. The CDR3 contains 14 residues. The CDR3 bases are TGTGCCAGCAGTTTCGCTAGCGACCAAGAGACCCAGTACTTC. This gives the protein CASSFASDQETQYF.

This clonotype was seen repeatedly, ten times or more. The chain carries TRBV6-5 and TRBJ2-3, with 7 bases identical to TRBD2. This CDR3 is built from 14 residues. Germline V gene data show CDR1 as MNHEY and CDR2 as SVGAGI. The V and J ends lost 6 bases and 5 bases, in that order; junction bases with no gene match: 8. This CDR3 reads CASSLAGVLDTQYF. The CDR3, as DNA: TGTGCCAGCAGCCTCGCGGGGGTTTTAGATACGCAGTATTTT.

By frequency in the sample, this clonotype is medium-sized (0.01 to 0.1%). The V and J genes are TRBV11-3 and TRBJ2-2; 7 bases map to TRBD1. This CDR3 is built from 18 residues. Germline CDR1 is SGHNT and CDR2 is YENEEA. J lost 0 bases, V lost 7 bases, and 14 bases had no gene match. CDR3 region: CASMPGFEGASNTGELFF. CDR3 nucleotide sequence: TGTGCCAGCATGCCCGGGTTTGAGGGGGCGTCGAACACCGGGGAGCTGTTTTTT.

This chain uses TRBV2 with TRBJ2-1; D tentatively reads TRBD1 or TRBD2 (5 bases each). This CDR3 spans 15 amino acids. The V gene lost 6 bases and the J gene lost 0 bases, with 12 bases spanning the gap. Germline assignment: CDR1 SNHLY and CDR2 FYNNEI. CDR3 DNA: TGTGCCAGCAGGGGGACCCAAATCTCCTACAATGAGCAGTTCTTC. It translates to CASRGTQISYNEQFF.

This clonotype has ten or more counts. The V call is TRBV13, the J call TRBJ1-6; D gene uncertain. V lost 5 bases and J 9 bases, leaving 8 bases between the germline ends. The CDR3 has 12 residues. Germline CDR1 PRHDT, CDR2 FYEKMQ (reference sequence). As DNA, the CDR3 is TGTGCCAGCAGCATCGGACCTTCACCCCTCCACTTT. Amino acids: CASSIGPSPLHF.

This clonotype was seen repeatedly, ten times or more. The V call is TRBV7-2, the J call TRBJ2-3; 11 nucleotides match TRBD2. Germline V lookup: CDR1 SGHTA, CDR2 FQGNSA. The V gene end was trimmed by 0 bases and the J gene end by 11 bases; junction bases not matched to a gene: 13. The CDR3 is 17 residues long. The CDR3 reads CASSLAGQGLAVGKQYF. The DNA of the CDR3 is TGTGCCAGCAGCTTAGCTGGGCAGGGACTAGCGGTAGGGAAGCAGTATTTT.

A word on this clonotype: The junction differs from germline at one of its ends, possibly a read error. The chain joins TRBV7-2 to TRBJ2-7; no firm D call. The germline V gene has CDR1 SGHTA and CDR2 FQGNSA. The CDR3 spans 12 residues. The CDR3 spells CASSLGRYEQHF. The CDR3 DNA reads TGTGCCAGCAGCTTAGGAAGGTACGAGCAGCACTTC.

This clonotype was picked up a small number of times. J is TRBJ2-7 and V is TRBV11-2, with D uncertain. The V gene's germline CDR1 is SGHAT and CDR2 FQNNGV. V was pared by 6 bases and J by 2 bases, with 11 bases between. This CDR3 spans 13 amino acids. CDR3 nucleotides: TGTGCCAGCAGTTACTCAGGACCCTACGAGCAGTACTTC. As protein: CASSYSGPYEQYF.

This chain links TRBV5-5 with TRBJ2-3; weak D call: TRBD2 (6 bases). CDR3 length: 15 residues. The germline CDR1 and CDR2 sequences are SGHKS and YYEKEE (reference sequence). The ends were cut back, 0 bases at V and 5 bases at J, with 13 bases in the middle. The CDR3 reads CASSLARVREDTQYF. The CDR3 nucleotides read TGTGCCAGCAGCTTGGCTCGCGTGCGGGAAGATACGCAGTATTTT.

This clonotype was seen many times. The rearrangement joins TRBV29-1 to TRBJ1-2; no firm D call. V was trimmed by 6 bases and J by 4 bases, leaving 12 bases between them. Germline V gene lookup returns CDR1 SQVTM and CDR2 ANQGSEA. This CDR3 comprises 12 residues. CDR3 residues: CSVIDTIYGYTF. CDR3 nucleotide sequence: TGCAGCGTGATCGACACGATCTATGGCTACACCTTC.

This clonotype was picked up a small number of times. The J gene is TRBJ2-1, the V gene TRBV27; no clear D. The germline V and J ends were trimmed by 5 bases and 0 bases, with 11 bases remaining between them. The CDR3 is made up of 15 amino acids. Germline V gene sequence: CDR1 MNHEY, CDR2 SMNVEV (reference sequence). The CDR3 nucleotides read TGTGCCAGCAGTCCTGCGGTAAGCTCCTACAATGAGCAGTTCTTC. Its translation: CASSPAVSSYNEQFF.

This clonotype was seen only a few times. At one end, the junction sequence differs from germline, possibly due to a read error. The genes are TRBV2 and TRBJ2-1; 11 bases map to TRBD2. Germline CDR1 SNHLY, CDR2 FYNNEI. This CDR3 region has 16 residues. CDR3 amino acids: CASSQAGTSGYNEQFF. The CDR3, as DNA: TGTGCCAGCAGTCAAGCCGGGACTAGCGGTTACAATGAGCAGTTCTTC.

The V and J genes are TRBV5-1 and TRBJ1-6, with D unclear. This CDR3 has 17 residues. V was pared by 2 bases and J by 7 bases, with 19 bases between. Germline V gene data show CDR1 as SGHRS and CDR2 as YFSETQ. CDR3 in amino acids: CASSLGQERPSNSPLHF. CDR3 nucleotide sequence: TGCGCCAGCAGCTTAGGGCAAGAGCGCCCGTCGAATTCACCCCTCCACTTT.

This clonotype was counted ten times or more. The J gene is TRBJ2-7, the V gene TRBV25-1, with 8 bases identical to TRBD1. With V trimmed by 6 bases and J by 2 bases, 6 bases remained unmatched. CDR3 length: 14 amino acids. Germline V gene sequence: CDR1 MGHDK, CDR2 SYGVNS. CDR3 DNA: TGTGCCAGCAGGAGAGGACAGGGAACCTACGAGCAGTACTTC. Protein sequence: CASRRGQGTYEQYF.

This clonotype was recorded many times. V is TRBV7-9 and J is TRBJ1-2, with D possibly matching TRBD1 (5 bases). The germline V gene encodes CDR1 SEHNR and CDR2 FQNEAQ (reference sequence). Trimming took 5 bases from V and 2 from J, leaving 9 bases between them. This CDR3 is built from 13 residues. Written as DNA, the CDR3 is TGTGCCAGCAGCCTGGACACAAACTATGGCTACACCTTC. This sequence encodes CASSLDTNYGYTF.

The rearrangement uses TRBV6-2 or TRBV6-3 and TRBJ1-1; 10 bases map to TRBD1. The CDR3 has 16 residues. Germline V CDR1 and CDR2: MNHEY, SVGEGT. With V trimmed by 2 bases and J by 7 bases, 10 bases remained unmatched. The CDR3 DNA sequence: TGTGCCAGCAGTTACACACGACCCCGGGACAGGGGTGAAGCTTTCTTT. Amino acids: CASSYTRPRDRGEAFF.

In this sample, this clonotype turned up many times. The chain employs TRBV6-5 and TRBJ2-6, with 8 positions matching TRBD1. CDR3 size: 18 residues. CDR1 and CDR2 (germline): MNHEY, SVGAGI. The V gene end was trimmed by 1 base and the J gene end by 4 bases; junction bases not matched to a gene: 9. The CDR3 region is CASSYFVGQAPGANVLTF. The CDR3 nucleotides read TGTGCCAGCAGTTACTTCGTGGGACAGGCCCCCGGGGCCAACGTCCTGACTTTC.

This clonotype was recorded many times. J is TRBJ2-3 and V is TRBV4-1, with a weak D call TRBD2 (5 bases). This CDR3 is built from 15 residues. Germline CDR1 MGHRA, CDR2 YSYEKL. The V end lost 2 bases, the J end lost 5 bases, and 14 bases lay between the germline ends. CDR3 in DNA: TGCGCCAGCAGCCAACGGGGTGGGGTGGGAGATACGCAGTATTTT. It translates to CASSQRGGVGDTQYF.

This clonotype was recorded at least ten times. V and J are TRBV20-1 and TRBJ1-6, with 11 bases fitting TRBD1. Germline values: CDR1 DFQATT, CDR2 SNEGSKA (reference sequence). The ends lost 3 bases at V and 10 bases at J; junction bases unmatched: 5. This CDR3 spans 14 amino acids. The CDR3 region is CSAREDRGLSPLHF. In DNA, the CDR3 is TGCAGTGCTAGGGAGGACAGGGGGCTCTCACCCCTCCACTTT.

This clonotype was observed many times. This rearrangement joins TRBV2 to TRBJ2-5; D call uncertain. Germline CDR1 and CDR2: SNHLY and FYNNEI. CDR3 length: 14 amino acids. Trimming took off 6 bases at V and 1 base at J, with 12 bases between the two ends. CDR3 protein: CASRHRDRQETQYF. Here the CDR3 DNA reads TGTGCCAGCAGGCACAGAGATCGCCAAGAGACCCAGTACTTC.

There are a few counts of this clonotype. The chain uses TRBV2 and TRBJ2-3; D remains unclear. Germline lookup yields CDR1 SNHLY and CDR2 FYNNEI. The ends were cut back, 4 bases at V and 2 bases at J, with 10 bases in the middle. The CDR3 covers 14 residues. Here the CDR3 reads CASSVLTATDTQYF. Written as DNA, the CDR3 is TGTGCCAGCAGTGTACTAACAGCCACAGATACGCAGTATTTT. Combining the CDR3 with reference TRBV2 and TRBJ2-3 gives the whole variable domain EPEVTQTPSHQVTQMGQEVILRCVPISNHLYFYWYRQILGQKVEFLVSFYNNEISEKSEIFDDQFSVERPDGSNFTLKIRSTKLEDSAMYFCASSVLTATDTQYFGPGTRLTVL.

This clonotype appeared many times. The genes are TRBV7-6 and TRBJ2-1; weak D call: TRBD1 (6 bases). This CDR3 is built from 14 residues. Trimming cost V 0 bases and J 10 bases, with 13 bases left between them. Germline assignment: CDR1 SGHVS and CDR2 FNYEAQ. The CDR3: CASSLAGAGDEQFF. The CDR3 DNA reads as TGTGCCAGCAGCTTAGCGGGGGCCGGGGACGAGCAGTTCTTC.

Many counts were recorded for this clonotype. The V gene is TRBV12-3 or TRBV12-4, the J gene TRBJ2-3, with 8 bases lining up with TRBD2. V was clipped by 6 bases and J by 6 bases; unmatched bases: 8. CDR3 length equals 14 residues. CDR3: CASSPPLAGDTQYF. In DNA form, the CDR3 reads TGTGCCAGCAGCCCCCCCCTAGCGGGCGATACGCAGTATTTT.

On this clonotype: One base away lies a much larger clone, so this may be a sequencing read error. V gene TRBV19 combines with J gene TRBJ2-3, with 10 bases that match TRBD2. The germline V gene encodes CDR1 LNHDA and CDR2 SQIVND (reference sequence). The CDR3 has 15 residues. The CDR3 here is CASGIGLAGADTQYF. The DNA for the CDR3 is TGTGCCAGTGGTATTGGGCTAGCGGGAGCAGATACGCAGTATTTT.